The clone carrying this TCR beta chain was recorded only once. As yet, its antigen is unknown. Random hexamers were used to reverse transcribe about 0.5 to 1 ug of RNA. Amplification of TCR beta CDR3 spanned 54 Vbeta and 13 Jbeta via immunoSEQ multiplex PCR. TCRdb re-called the immunoSEQ multiplex PCR reads through MiXCR, storing one row per CDR3 protein. The sample lists roughly 130,000 distinct CDR3 sequences; nearly 95% were seen once. This record comes from a study of CD8 T cells in Susac syndrome. Whole-study results and caveats: TCR sequencing and HLA analysis covered a relatively small number of individuals.

CDR3 length: 14 amino acids. The junction had 6 bases not matched to a gene; V was cut back by 2 bases and J by 9 bases. The V gene's germline CDR1 is DFQATT and CDR2 SNEGSKA (reference sequence). Sequencing of TCR beta was carried out in blood CD8+ and CD4+ T cells. Controls were healthy donors chosen to match patients in age and sex. The sample was CD4+ T cells from PBMCs. The source of this sequence is a human donor in good health. The V and J genes are TRBV20-1 and TRBJ2-1, with 11 bases that match TRBD1. The CDR3 protein is CSARRDRGKVEQFF. CDR3 in DNA: TGCAGTGCTAGAAGGGACAGGGGGAAGGTTGAGCAGTTCTTC.